This TCR beta chain came from a study of T cell responses to AZD1222 COVID-19 vaccine. General study points: Increased Spike-specific TCR breadth and depth were observed after two AZD1222 doses. Reports say nearly half of spike-specific TCRs go after unmutated variant regions. Donors in the cohort were predominantly white British and more often female, and clonal diversity was possibly underestimated.

Assay used: immunoSEQ multiplex PCR; TCRdb lists only in-frame clones, some missing. The sample lists some 150,000 clones, around 95% occurring once. V was trimmed by 5 bases and J by 1 base, leaving 14 bases between them. The V gene's germline CDR1 is SGHAT and CDR2 FQDESV (reference sequence). CDR3 length equals 15 residues. Of note for this clone: Its antigen is undetermined.

This sample comprised peripheral blood, obtained on day 0 of AZD1222 vaccination. The sequence was collected from an adult in good health. The chain combines TRBV11-1 with TRBJ1-1; D call uncertain. The CDR3, as DNA: TGTGCCAGCAGCCATACAGCACACACGAACACTGAAGCTTTCTTT. Its protein is CASSHTAHTNTEAFF.